Listed below are T cell receptor beta chains from one sample, sequenced in a study of CD8+CD57+ T cells in acquired aplastic anemia. TCRdb passed the reads through MiXCR, listing each CDR3 protein once. The data hold some 200,000 distinct CDR3 sequences, with 40% to 55% observed a single time. Sequencing was done on a sample of sorted CD4+, CD8+, or CD8+CD57+ T cells (not recorded which) from PBMCs. Receptors were obtained from a human donor with aplastic anemia. Each CDR3 is given with its conserved first and last residue. Each record gives: CDR3 length, D gene, J gene, V gene, clone size, CDR3 protein, CDR3 DNA. D genes are given only for firm matches. Rows give clone size only sometimes, using once, few, many, or a class for an expanded clone.

len: 13
d_gene: .
j_gene: TRBJ1-5
v_gene: TRBV5-5
abundance: .
CDR3aa: CASSLQGLKPQHF
CDR3nt: TGTGCCAGCAGCTTGCAGGGACTGAAGCCCCAGCATTTT

len: 14
d_gene: TRBD1
j_gene: TRBJ1-1
v_gene: TRBV3-1
abundance: many
CDR3aa: CASSQGTVNTEAFF
CDR3nt: TGTGCCAGCAGCCAGGGGACAGTGAACACTGAAGCTTTCTTT

len: 14
d_gene: .
j_gene: TRBJ1-6
v_gene: TRBV19
abundance: .
CDR3aa: CASREVKRSSPLHF
CDR3nt: TGTGCCAGTAGAGAGGTCAAACGATCTTCACCCCTCCACTTT

len: 15
d_gene: TRBD1
j_gene: TRBJ2-2
v_gene: TRBV5-1
abundance: .
CDR3aa: CASSPGTGVTGELFF
CDR3nt: TGCGCCAGCAGCCCGGGGACAGGGGTAACCGGGGAGCTGTTTTTT

len: 13
d_gene: .
j_gene: TRBJ2-3
v_gene: TRBV29-1
abundance: many
CDR3aa: CSVDRGGPDTQYF
CDR3nt: TGCAGCGTCGATAGGGGGGGTCCAGATACGCAGTATTTT

len: 13
d_gene: .
j_gene: TRBJ1-5
v_gene: TRBV2
abundance: .
CDR3aa: CASNGPPNQPQHF
CDR3nt: TGTGCCAGCAATGGACCACCAAATCAGCCCCAGCATTTT

len: 12
d_gene: .
j_gene: TRBJ2-2
v_gene: TRBV6-5
abundance: .
CDR3aa: CASSYSAGELFF
CDR3nt: TGTGCCAGCAGTTACTCGGCCGGGGAGCTGTTTTTT

len: 13
d_gene: TRBD2
j_gene: TRBJ2-1
v_gene: TRBV7-8
abundance: many
CDR3aa: CASSWGLVVEQFF
CDR3nt: TGTGCCAGCAGCTGGGGACTAGTGGTTGAGCAGTTCTTC

len: 12
d_gene: .
j_gene: TRBJ2-1
v_gene: TRBV30
abundance: few
CDR3aa: CAWSVAYNEQFF
CDR3nt: TGTGCCTGGAGTGTAGCCTACAATGAGCAGTTCTTC

len: 13
d_gene: .
j_gene: TRBJ2-5
v_gene: TRBV6-2/TRBV6-3
abundance: .
CDR3aa: CASTEAVQETQYF
CDR3nt: TGTGCCAGTACGGAGGCAGTCCAAGAGACCCAGTACTTC

len: 15
d_gene: .
j_gene: TRBJ2-1
v_gene: TRBV12-3/TRBV12-4
abundance: .
CDR3aa: CASSPRRGSYNEQFF
CDR3nt: TGTGCCAGCAGTCCCCGGAGGGGATCCTACAATGAGCAGTTCTTC

len: 16
d_gene: .
j_gene: TRBJ1-2
v_gene: TRBV7-2
abundance: many
CDR3aa: CASSTYTRAEYGGYTF
CDR3nt: TGTGCCAGCAGCACCTATACCCGGGCCGAATATGGTGGCTACACCTTC

len: 11
d_gene: TRBD1
j_gene: TRBJ2-7
v_gene: TRBV7-2
abundance: .
CDR3aa: CASGKGAEQYF
CDR3nt: TGTGCCAGCGGGAAGGGGGCCGAGCAGTACTTC

len: 13
d_gene: .
j_gene: TRBJ1-2
v_gene: TRBV4-1
abundance: many
CDR3aa: CASSQDQENGYTF
CDR3nt: TGCGCCAGCAGCCAAGATCAGGAAAATGGCTACACCTTC

len: 10
d_gene: .
j_gene: TRBJ1-5
v_gene: TRBV11-3
abundance: many
CDR3aa: CGGRGQPQHF
CDR3nt: TGCGGGGGGCGGGGTCAGCCCCAGCATTTT

len: 13
d_gene: .
j_gene: TRBJ1-3
v_gene: TRBV7-9
abundance: .
CDR3aa: CASSPTSGNTIYF
CDR3nt: TGTGCCAGCAGCCCCACCTCTGGAAACACCATATATTTT